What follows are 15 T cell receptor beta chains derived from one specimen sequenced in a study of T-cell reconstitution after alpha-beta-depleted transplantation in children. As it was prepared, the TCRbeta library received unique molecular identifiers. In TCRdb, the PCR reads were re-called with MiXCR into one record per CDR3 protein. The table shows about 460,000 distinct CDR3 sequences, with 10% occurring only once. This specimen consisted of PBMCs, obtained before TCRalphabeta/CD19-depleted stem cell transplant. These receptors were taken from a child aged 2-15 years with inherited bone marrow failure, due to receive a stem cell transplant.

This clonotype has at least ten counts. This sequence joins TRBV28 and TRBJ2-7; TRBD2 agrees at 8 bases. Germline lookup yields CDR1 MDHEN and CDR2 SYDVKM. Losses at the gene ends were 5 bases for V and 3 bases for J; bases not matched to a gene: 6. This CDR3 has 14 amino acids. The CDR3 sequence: CASSGRAGVYEQYF. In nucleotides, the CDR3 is TGTGCCAGCAGTGGACGAGCGGGAGTCTACGAGCAGTACTTC. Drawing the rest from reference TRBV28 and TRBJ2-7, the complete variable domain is DVKVTQSSRYLVKRTGEKVFLECVQDMDHENMFWYRQDPGLGLRLIYFSYDVKMKEKGDIPEGYSVSREKKERFSLILESASTNQTSMYLCASSGRAGVYEQYFGPGTRLTVT.

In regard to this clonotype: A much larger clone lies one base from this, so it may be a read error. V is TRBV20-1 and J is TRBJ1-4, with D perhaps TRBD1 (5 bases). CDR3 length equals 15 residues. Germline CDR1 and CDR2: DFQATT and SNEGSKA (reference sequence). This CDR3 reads CSARLIRVANERLFF. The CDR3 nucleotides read TGCAGTGCTAGACTGATCAGGGTGGCTAATGAAAGACTGTTTTTT.

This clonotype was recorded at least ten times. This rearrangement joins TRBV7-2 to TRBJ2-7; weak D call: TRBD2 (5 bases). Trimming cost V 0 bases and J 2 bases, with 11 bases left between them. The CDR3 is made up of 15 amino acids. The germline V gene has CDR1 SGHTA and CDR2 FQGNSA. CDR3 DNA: TGTGCCAGCAGCTTAGCGGTGACTATCCCCTACGAGCAGTACTTC. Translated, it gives CASSLAVTIPYEQYF.

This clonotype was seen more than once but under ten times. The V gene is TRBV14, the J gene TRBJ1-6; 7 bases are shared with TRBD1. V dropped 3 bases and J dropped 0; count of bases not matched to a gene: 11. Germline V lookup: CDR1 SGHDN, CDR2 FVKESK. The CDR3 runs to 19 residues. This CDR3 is CASSQGRDRDSSYNSPLHF. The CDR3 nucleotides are TGTGCCAGCAGCCAGGGCCGGGACAGAGACAGCTCCTATAATTCACCCCTCCACTTT.

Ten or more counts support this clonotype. CDR3 bases: TGCGCCAGCAGCTGGGTTGCGGGAGGGCCGAACGAGCAGTACTTC. This codes for CASSWVAGGPNEQYF. The genes are TRBV5-1 and TRBJ2-7, with TRBD2 matching 9 bases. The CDR3 has 15 amino acids. CDR1 and CDR2 from the germline V gene are SGHRS and YFSETQ. The V gene end was trimmed by 3 bases and the J gene end by 5 bases; junction bases not matched to a gene: 9.

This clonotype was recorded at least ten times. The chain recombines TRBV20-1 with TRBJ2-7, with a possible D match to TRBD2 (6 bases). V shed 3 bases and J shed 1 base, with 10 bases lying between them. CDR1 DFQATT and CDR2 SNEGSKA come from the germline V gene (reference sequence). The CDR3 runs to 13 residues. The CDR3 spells CSASSGRSYEQYF. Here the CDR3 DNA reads TGCAGTGCTAGTAGCGGCAGATCCTACGAGCAGTACTTC.

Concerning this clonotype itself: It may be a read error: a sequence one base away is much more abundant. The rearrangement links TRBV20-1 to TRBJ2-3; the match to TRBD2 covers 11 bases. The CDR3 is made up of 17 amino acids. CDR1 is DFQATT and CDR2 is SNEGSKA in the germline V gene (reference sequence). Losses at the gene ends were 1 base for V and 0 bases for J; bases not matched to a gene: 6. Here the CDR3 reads CSARGVLAGASTDTQYF. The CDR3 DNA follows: TGCAGTGCTAGAGGGGTACTAGCGGGAGCCAGCACAGATACGCAGTATTTT.

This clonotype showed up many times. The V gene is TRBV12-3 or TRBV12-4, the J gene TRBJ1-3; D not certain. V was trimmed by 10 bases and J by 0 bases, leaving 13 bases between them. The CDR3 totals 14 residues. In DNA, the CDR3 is TGTGCCACCTACCGTAAGGGCTCTGGAAACACCATATATTTT. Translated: CATYRKGSGNTIYF.

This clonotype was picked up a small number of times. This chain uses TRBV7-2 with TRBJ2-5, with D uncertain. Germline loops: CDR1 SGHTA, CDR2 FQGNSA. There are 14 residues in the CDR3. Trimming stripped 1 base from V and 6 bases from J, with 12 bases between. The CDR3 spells CASSLESSAQTQYF. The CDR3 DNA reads TGTGCCAGCAGCTTAGAGTCGAGCGCCCAGACCCAGTACTTC.

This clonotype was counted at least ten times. CDR3 sequence: CASSQVGRTVYEQYF. The DNA of the CDR3 is TGCGCCAGCAGCCAAGTGGGGCGAACCGTCTACGAGCAGTACTTC. This chain links TRBV4-1 with TRBJ2-7, with D maybe TRBD1 (5 bases). The germline V and J ends were trimmed by 1 base and 3 bases, with 13 bases remaining between them. The CDR3 is 15 residues long. The V gene's germline CDR1 is MGHRA and CDR2 YSYEKL.

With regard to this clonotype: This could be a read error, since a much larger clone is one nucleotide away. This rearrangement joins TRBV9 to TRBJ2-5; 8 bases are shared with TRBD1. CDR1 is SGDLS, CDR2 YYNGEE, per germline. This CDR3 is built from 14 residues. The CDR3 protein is CASSARQGRESQYF. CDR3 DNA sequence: TGTGCCAGCAGCGCCCGACAGGGGAGAGAGAGCCAGTACTTC. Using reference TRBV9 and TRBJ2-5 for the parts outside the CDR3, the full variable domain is DSGVTQTPKHLITATGQRVTLRCSPRSGDLSVYWYQQSLDQGLQFLIQYYNGEERAKGNILERFSAQQFPDLHSELNLSSLELGDSALYFCASSARQGRESQYFGPGTRLLVL.

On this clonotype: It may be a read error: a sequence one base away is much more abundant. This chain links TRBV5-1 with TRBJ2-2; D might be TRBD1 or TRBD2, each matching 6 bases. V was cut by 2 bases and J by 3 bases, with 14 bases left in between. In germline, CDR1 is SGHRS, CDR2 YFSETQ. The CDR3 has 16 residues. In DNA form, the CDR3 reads TGCGCCAGCAGCTTCTTTGGGGGGCTCGACACCGGGGAGCTGTTTTTT. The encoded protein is CASSFFGGLDTGELFF.

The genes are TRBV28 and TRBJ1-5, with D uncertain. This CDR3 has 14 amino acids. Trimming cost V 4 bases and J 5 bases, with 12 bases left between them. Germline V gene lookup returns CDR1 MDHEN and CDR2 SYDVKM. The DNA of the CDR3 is TGTGCCAGCAGTTCTCAGAGCGACTATCAGCCCCAGCATTTT. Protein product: CASSSQSDYQPQHF.

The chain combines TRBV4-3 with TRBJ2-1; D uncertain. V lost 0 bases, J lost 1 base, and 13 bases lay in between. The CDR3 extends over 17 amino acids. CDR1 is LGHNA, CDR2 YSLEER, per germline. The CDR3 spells CASSQDSWSLSYNEQFF. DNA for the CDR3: TGCGCCAGCAGCCAAGATAGTTGGTCGCTTTCCTACAATGAGCAGTTCTTC.

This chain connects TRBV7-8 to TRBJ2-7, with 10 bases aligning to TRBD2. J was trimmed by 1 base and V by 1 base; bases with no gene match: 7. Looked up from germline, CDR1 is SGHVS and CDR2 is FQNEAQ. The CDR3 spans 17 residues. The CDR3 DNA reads TGTGCCAGCAGCTTAGAATTTTCTAGCGGGAGTTCCTACGAGCAGTACTTC. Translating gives CASSLEFSSGSSYEQYF.